These 9 T cell receptor beta chains originate from one sample sequenced in a study of blood T cells in healthy people across ages. For the second PCR, which ran for roughly 6 to 12 cycles, a sample-barcoded 5' primer and a J-beta primer mix were used. TCRdb called the 5' RACE reads again in MiXCR, with one record for every CDR3 protein. The table shows 850,000 to 1,000,000 distinct CDR3 sequences, with 40% to 60% occurring only once. The sample consisted of blood. Receptor source: a man younger than 40 in good health.

The chain employs TRBV5-1 and TRBJ2-2, with D perhaps matching TRBD2 (5 bases). The germline V and J ends were trimmed by 6 bases and 4 bases, with 13 bases remaining between them. Germline V gene sequence: CDR1 SGHRS, CDR2 YFSETQ. This CDR3 spans 14 amino acids. The CDR3 DNA is TGCGCCAGCAAGGTTGAGGGTCCCACCGGGGAGCTGTTTTTT. This gives the protein CASKVEGPTGELFF. Drawing the rest from reference TRBV5-1 and TRBJ2-2, the complete variable domain is KAGVTQTPRYLIKTRGQQVTLSCSPISGHRSVSWYQQTPGQGLQFLFEYFSETQRNKGNFPGRFSGRQFSNSRSEMNVSTLELGDSALYLCASKVEGPTGELFFGEGSRLTVL.

This clonotype was seen a few times. The genes are TRBV29-1 and TRBJ2-1; TRBD2 might be the D (5 bases). CDR1 SQVTM and CDR2 ANQGSEA come from the germline V gene. The CDR3 consists of 15 residues. The ends were cut back, 0 bases at V and 8 bases at J, with 17 bases in the middle. CDR3 DNA sequence: TGCAGCGTTGAAGAGGCTGAGAGGGTGGGAGATGAGCAGTTCTTC. Translated: CSVEEAERVGDEQFF.

This clonotype has ten or more counts. This chain joins TRBV29-1 and TRBJ1-2; 8 bases are shared with TRBD1. V dropped 7 bases and J dropped 0; count of bases not matched to a gene: 4. CDR3 length: 13 residues. Germline loops: CDR1 SQVTM, CDR2 ANQGSEA. CDR3 nucleotides: TGCAGCGGGGGGACAGGACCTAACTATGGCTACACCTTC. Translating it yields CSGGTGPNYGYTF.

This sequence joins TRBV20-1 and TRBJ1-2; D not resolved. CDR3 size: 12 residues. V dropped 0 bases and J dropped 7 bases, with 9 bases sitting between them. Looked up from germline, CDR1 is DFQATT and CDR2 is SNEGSKA (reference sequence). CDR3 sequence (DNA): TGCAGTGCTAGAGAAAGTTTAGGTGGCTACACCTTC. Protein sequence: CSARESLGGYTF.

This clonotype was seen only a few times. The chain recombines TRBV7-2 with TRBJ1-2, with a possible D match to TRBD1 (5 bases). The V end was cut by 5 bases, the J end by 7 bases, with 11 bases between. The CDR3 totals 12 residues. The germline gives CDR1 SGHTA, CDR2 FQGNSA. CDR3 nucleotide sequence: TGTGCCAGCAGCATAACAAGGGGTGGCTACACCTTC. This codes for CASSITRGGYTF.

As to this clonotype: Its ends do not fully match the called genes, so a read error is possible. The chain joins TRBV28 to TRBJ1-6; 8 bases agree with TRBD1. This CDR3 has 18 residues. Looked up from germline, CDR1 is MDHEN and CDR2 is SYDVKM. The CDR3 loop reads CTSRPRQGSGSYNSPLHF. CDR3 in DNA: TGTACCAGCAGGCCACGACAGGGGTCGGGCTCCTATAATTCACCCCTCCACTTT.

This clonotype has just one count. The rearrangement links TRBV6-2 or TRBV6-3 to TRBJ2-1, with TRBD1 as a possible D gene (6 bases). Germline V CDR1 and CDR2: MNHEY, SVGEGT. This CDR3 has 16 amino acids. Deletions cut 5 bases from V and 4 bases from J, with 18 bases between. This CDR3 is CASSAMTGTGYNEQFF. The CDR3 DNA reads as TGTGCCAGCAGTGCGATGACAGGCACGGGATACAATGAGCAGTTCTTC.

The sample holds a few counts of this clonotype. This chain links TRBV28 with TRBJ2-1; the match to TRBD1 covers 7 bases. CDR3 size: 16 residues. Germline V gives CDR1 MDHEN, CDR2 SYDVKM. After removal of 6 bases from V and 6 bases from J, the junction contained 14 bases not matched to a gene. The CDR3: CASRSINRGQLNEQFF. In nucleotides, the CDR3 is TGTGCCAGCAGGTCAATTAATAGGGGACAGCTCAATGAGCAGTTCTTC.

This chain links TRBV6-2 or TRBV6-3 with TRBJ2-4; no definite D call. Judging by the DNA end, TRBJ2-7 fits better; the J call may be wrong. This CDR3 has 14 amino acids. Germline CDR1 MNHEY, CDR2 SVGEGT. The CDR3 reads CASSYKAIPYEQYF. DNA of the CDR3: TGTGCCAGCAGTTACAAGGCAATCCCCTACGAGCAGTACTTC.